This TCR beta chain originates from a study of T-cell reconstitution after alpha-beta-depleted transplantation in children. Unique molecular identifiers tagged the TCRbeta library. Each CDR3 protein gets one entry after TCRdb re-called the PCR reads with MiXCR. The table has almost 600,000 distinct CDR3 sequences, about a quarter seen once. The CDR3 is 13 amino acids. The V end was cut by 5 bases, the J end by 0 bases, with 10 bases between. Germline lookup yields CDR1 DFQATT and CDR2 SNEGSKA (reference sequence). Findings and caveats of the study: Some patients owed their high day-60 TCRbeta diversity to surviving recipient T cells and thymic progenitors. Newly made T cells mostly supplied T-cell counts and diversity one year after transplant.

A word on this clonotype: Antigen: not known.

This chain uses TRBV20-1 with TRBJ2-5; D is ambiguous. The source of this sequence is a boy younger than two with Wiskott-Aldrich syndrome, due to receive a stem cell transplant. Specimen: PBMCs, collected before TCRalphabeta/CD19-depleted stem cell transplant. CDR3 DNA sequence: TGCAGTGCTTCACGGCCTTACCAAGAGACCCAGTACTTC. Translation gives CSASRPYQETQYF.